The 8 T cell receptor beta chains below come from one sample, sequenced in a study of cytomegalovirus exposure and HLA in healthy donors. PCR primers comprised 60 Vbeta and 13 Jbeta primers. Profiled with immunoSEQ multiplex PCR; TCRdb holds only in-frame clones, not every one. The table has over 85,000 clones, around 85% seen once. The sequenced material came from PBMCs. The receptors come from a man between 35 and 55 years old in good health and CMV-seronegative.

The genes are TRBV27 and TRBJ1-1; weak D call: TRBD1 (5 bases). This CDR3 is built from 14 residues. V lost 3 bases, J lost 4 bases, and 12 bases lay in between. CDR1 is MNHEY and CDR2 is SMNVEV in the germline V gene (reference sequence). CDR3 protein: CASSFFGRGTEAFF. The CDR3 DNA reads TGTGCCAGCAGTTTTTTTGGGAGGGGCACTGAAGCTTTCTTT.

The genes are TRBV19 and TRBJ1-5, with 9 bases matching TRBD1. V lost 5 bases to trimming and J lost 2 bases; unmatched junction nucleotides: 7. Looked up from germline, CDR1 is LNHDA and CDR2 is SQIVND (reference sequence). This CDR3 is 16 amino acids long. The DNA for the CDR3 is TGTGCCAGTAGTGCCTACAGGGGGCACGGCAATCAGCCCCAGCATTTT. Its protein product is CASSAYRGHGNQPQHF.

The chain employs TRBV11-2 and TRBJ1-1; TRBD1 is a possible D gene (6 bases). Trimming removed 7 bases at V and 6 bases at J, with 15 bases between. The CDR3 has 13 residues. CDR1 is SGHAT and CDR2 is FQNNGV in the germline V gene. CDR3 in DNA: TGTGCCAGCAACTCGGAACAGGGTCCTGAAGCTTTCTTT. This sequence encodes CASNSEQGPEAFF.

This clone was seen once. This sequence joins TRBV5-4 and TRBJ2-1; 10 nucleotides line up with TRBD2. Germline V CDR1 and CDR2: SGHNT, YYREEE (reference sequence). This CDR3 contains 15 residues. Trimming took 4 bases from V and 2 from J; bases not matched to a gene: 3. The CDR3 DNA is TGTGCCAGCAGCCCTACTAGCGGGGCCTACAATGAGCAGTTCTTC. Translation: CASSPTSGAYNEQFF.

This clone was observed once. The chain links TRBV6-6 to TRBJ1-5; D perhaps matches TRBD1 (6 bases). V dropped 9 bases and J dropped 1 base, with 13 bases sitting between them. The CDR3 has 14 amino acids. The V gene's germline CDR1 is MNHNY and CDR2 SVGAGI (reference sequence). The CDR3 sequence: CARPEGESNQPQHF. CDR3 DNA: TGTGCCAGACCCGAGGGGGAAAGCAATCAGCCCCAGCATTTT.

This rearrangement joins TRBV5-4 to TRBJ2-7, with a weak D call TRBD1 (5 bases). Germline CDR1 and CDR2: SGHNT and YYREEE (reference sequence). The CDR3 loop spans 14 amino acids. Trimming left V 0 bases short and J 7 bases short, with 14 bases between. CDR3 nucleotides: TGTGCCAGCAGCTTGGGACAGCCAGCAGGGGAGCAGTACTTC. Amino acids: CASSLGQPAGEQYF.

The chain joins TRBV4-1 to TRBJ1-1, with 7 bases aligning to TRBD1. This CDR3 is built from 15 residues. Germline CDR1 is MGHRA and CDR2 is YSYEKL. With V trimmed by 4 bases and J by 0 bases, 5 bases remained unmatched. The CDR3 reads CASSLRTGLNTEAFF. The CDR3 nucleotides are TGCGCCAGCAGCCTCCGGACAGGACTGAACACTGAAGCTTTCTTT.

The table lists this clone with a count of one. The rearrangement joins TRBV28 to TRBJ1-1; D is possibly TRBD1 (5 bases). Between the trimmed V and J ends, which lost 8 bases and 6 bases, there was a span of 16 bases. The germline gives CDR1 MDHEN, CDR2 SYDVKM. CDR3 size: 13 residues. CDR3 amino acids: CASGRGRGPEAFF. The CDR3 nucleotides read TGTGCCAGCGGAAGGGGAAGGGGTCCTGAAGCTTTCTTT. Together with reference TRBV28 and TRBJ1-1, the CDR3 gives the full variable domain: DVKVTQSSRYLVKRTGEKVFLECVQDMDHENMFWYRQDPGLGLRLIYFSYDVKMKEKGDIPEGYSVSREKKERFSLILESASTNQTSMYLCASGRGRGPEAFFGQGTRLTVV.